This T cell receptor (beta chain) was sequenced during a study of shared clonotypes between healthy human individuals. This clone has only one observation. This CDR3 spans 14 amino acids. The germline V gene has CDR1 KGHSH and CDR2 LQKENI. V shed 0 bases, J shed 8 bases, and the junction held 2 bases outside the gene matches. The table came from immunoSEQ multiplex PCR; TCRdb's copy has only in-frame clones and leaves some out. The sample carries over 1.4 million clones, 95% to 97% recorded once. This chain joins TRBV18 and TRBJ2-1; 9 bases map to TRBD2. The source is a man aged 25-40 years in good health. What was sequenced was naive CD4+ T cells sorted from blood. Subset indicated: CD45RA+ positively selected. The CDR3 is CASSPPAGGDEQFF. The DNA of the CDR3 is TGTGCCAGCTCACCACCAGCGGGAGGCGATGAGCAGTTCTTC.